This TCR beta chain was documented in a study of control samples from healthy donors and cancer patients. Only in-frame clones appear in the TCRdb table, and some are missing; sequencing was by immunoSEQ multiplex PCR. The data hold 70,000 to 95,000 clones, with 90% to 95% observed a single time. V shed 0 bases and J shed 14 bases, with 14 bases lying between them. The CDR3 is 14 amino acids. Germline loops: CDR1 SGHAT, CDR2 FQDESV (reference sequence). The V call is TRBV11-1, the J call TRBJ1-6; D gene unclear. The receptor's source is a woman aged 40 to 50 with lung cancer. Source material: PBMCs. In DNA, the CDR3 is TGTGCCAGCAGCTTAGCGATGGGAGGTACGACCCTCCACTTT. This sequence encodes CASSLAMGGTTLHF.